These 27 T cell receptor beta chains were all obtained from the same sample, sequenced in a study of blood T cell repertoires in COVID-19. Assay used: immunoSEQ multiplex PCR; TCRdb lists only in-frame clones, some missing. The table lists 200,000 to 250,000 clones, approximately 78% of them singletons, with about 12% in the top ten. Sequenced input: peripheral blood. These receptors came from a woman between 40 and 50 years old with acute or convalescent COVID-19.

The chain links TRBV18 to TRBJ1-2; D may be TRBD1 (5 bases). CDR3 length: 16 amino acids. CDR1 and CDR2 from the germline V gene are KGHSH and LQKENI. The V gene lost 3 bases and the J gene lost 6 bases, with 20 bases spanning the gap. The chain's CDR3 is CASSPVGGESAHGYTF. The CDR3 DNA reads TGTGCCAGCTCACCGGTCGGGGGTGAAAGCGCCCATGGCTACACCTTC.

This rearrangement joins TRBV14 to TRBJ1-6; 8 bases match TRBD1. Losses at the gene ends were 0 bases for V and 6 bases for J; bases not matched to a gene: 13. From germline, CDR1 is SGHDN and CDR2 FVKESK. CDR3 length: 19 amino acids. This chain's CDR3 is CASSQDLGQGAWGNSPLHF. CDR3 DNA: TGTGCCAGCAGCCAAGATTTAGGTCAGGGGGCATGGGGTAATTCACCCCTCCACTTT.

This chain links TRBV6-5 with TRBJ1-2, with TRBD1 as a possible D gene (5 bases). The V gene lost 2 bases and the J gene lost 3 bases, with 7 bases spanning the gap. Germline V gene sequence: CDR1 MNHEY, CDR2 SVGAGI. CDR3 size: 13 residues. CDR3 sequence: CASSYRGHYGYTF. The CDR3 DNA reads as TGTGCCAGCAGTTACAGGGGTCACTATGGCTACACCTTC.

The chain carries TRBV24-1 and TRBJ2-7; 9 nucleotides match TRBD1. The CDR3 is made up of 13 amino acids. V was clipped by 4 bases and J by 9 bases; unmatched bases: 6. CDR1 is KGHDR and CDR2 is SFDVKD in the germline V gene. For the CDR3, the DNA is TGTGCCACCAGTGAGCGGACAGGGGATGGGCAGTACTTC. As protein: CATSERTGDGQYF.

The V gene is TRBV14, the J gene TRBJ2-2, with 7 nucleotides matching TRBD1. CDR1 is SGHDN, CDR2 FVKESK, per germline. V was clipped by 2 bases and J by 2 bases; unmatched bases: 11. The CDR3 contains 18 residues. The CDR3 region has the DNA TGTGCCAGCAGCCAATTTCCCCCACAGGGGCCAAACACCGGGGAGCTGTTTTTT. It yields the protein CASSQFPPQGPNTGELFF.

This chain uses TRBV7-8 with TRBJ2-7; 8 bases line up with TRBD1. V lost 0 bases and J lost 3; bases outside the gene matches: 4. The germline V gene encodes CDR1 SGHVS and CDR2 FQNEAQ. This CDR3 spans 15 amino acids. CDR3 loop: CASSLAGTGLYEQYF. DNA of the CDR3: TGTGCCAGCAGCTTAGCCGGGACAGGACTCTACGAGCAGTACTTC.

The genes are TRBV7-2 and TRBJ2-3; 7 bases map to TRBD2. CDR3 size: 15 residues. Per the germline V gene, CDR1 is SGHTA and CDR2 is FQGNSA. V was clipped by 5 bases and J by 0 bases; unmatched bases: 5. The CDR3 bases are TGTGCCAGCAGCACCGGGACTACTAGCACAGATACGCAGTATTTT. It translates to CASSTGTTSTDTQYF. Full variable domain (rest looked up from reference TRBV7-2 and TRBJ2-3): GAGVSQSPSNKVTEKGKDVELRCDPISGHTALYWYRQSLGQGLEFLIYFQGNSAPDKSGLPSDRFSAERTGGSVSTLTIQRTQQEDSAVYLCASSTGTTSTDTQYFGPGTRLTVL.

The chain recombines TRBV9 with TRBJ2-3, with D tentatively TRBD2 (5 bases). This CDR3 region has 14 residues. The germline gives CDR1 SGDLS, CDR2 YYNGEE. The ends were cut back, 1 base at V and 3 bases at J, with 9 bases in the middle. The CDR3 nucleotides are TGTGCCAGCAGCGTATCCTGGAGGACAGATACGCAGTATTTT. Translation gives CASSVSWRTDTQYF. The full variable domain, with the rest looked up from reference TRBV9 and TRBJ2-3, is DSGVTQTPKHLITATGQRVTLRCSPRSGDLSVYWYQQSLDQGLQFLIQYYNGEERAKGNILERFSAQQFPDLHSELNLSSLELGDSALYFCASSVSWRTDTQYFGPGTRLTVL.

The table lists this clone with a few counts. This chain joins TRBV29-1 and TRBJ1-2; D gene uncertain. Trimming shortened V by 5 bases and J by 0 bases, and 10 bases separated the two germline ends. Germline values: CDR1 SQVTM, CDR2 ANQGSEA. CDR3 length equals 13 residues. CDR3 protein: CSVLSPANYGYTF. DNA for the CDR3: TGCAGCGTTCTTTCCCCAGCTAACTATGGCTACACCTTC.

The chain employs TRBV19 and TRBJ1-2, with 8 bases identical to TRBD1. Germline V lookup: CDR1 LNHDA, CDR2 SQIVND (reference sequence). This CDR3 is built from 16 residues. Trimming at V came to 0 bases and at J to 3 bases, leaving 6 bases not matched to a gene. The CDR3 DNA follows: TGTGCCAGTAGTATAGATTTCCCGACAGGGGACTATGGCTACACCTTC. Protein sequence: CASSIDFPTGDYGYTF.

The rearrangement joins TRBV5-1 to TRBJ2-7, with TRBD1 identical over 8 bases. The length of the CDR3 is 16 residues. CDR1 is SGHRS and CDR2 is YFSETQ in the germline V gene. V shed 4 bases, J shed 0 bases, and the junction held 9 bases outside the gene matches. CDR3 sequence reads: CASSDGQGRSSYEQYF. The CDR3 region has the DNA TGCGCCAGCAGCGACGGACAGGGTCGCAGCTCCTACGAGCAGTACTTC.

The sample holds one count of this clone. The rearrangement joins TRBV15 to TRBJ1-5; D is perhaps TRBD1 (6 bases). The CDR3 loop spans 14 amino acids. The ends were cut back, 5 bases at V and 3 bases at J, with 11 bases in the middle. CDR1 and CDR2 (germline): LNHNV, YYDKDF (reference sequence). In nucleotides, the CDR3 is TGTGCCACCAGCGGGAGACAGGTCAATCAGCCCCAGCATTTT. Translated: CATSGRQVNQPQHF.

This clone was seen a few times. The chain employs TRBV11-2 and TRBJ1-5; no definite D call. The V end was cut by 0 bases, the J end by 1 base, with 7 bases between. The length of the CDR3 is 15 residues. Germline V gene lookup returns CDR1 SGHAT and CDR2 FQNNGV. CDR3 region: CASSLEAGSNQPQHF. The CDR3, as DNA: TGTGCCAGCAGCTTAGAGGCAGGAAGCAATCAGCCCCAGCATTTT.

The V call is TRBV19, the J call TRBJ1-1; 8 bases are a match to TRBD1. Germline V CDR1 and CDR2: LNHDA, SQIVND (reference sequence). The CDR3 consists of 13 residues. Germline trimming cut 11 bases from V and 1 base from J; bases unmatched to any gene: 6. The CDR3 loop is CAARTGSNTEAFF. CDR3 sequence (DNA): TGTGCCGCACGGACAGGGTCGAACACTGAAGCTTTCTTT.

The DNA of the CDR3 is TGTGCCAGCAGGGGACCGGGACTAGCGAACACCGGGGAGCTGTTTTTT. This sequence encodes CASRGPGLANTGELFF. V usage is TRBV5-4 and J usage is TRBJ2-2, with 8 bases fitting TRBD2. Germline V gives CDR1 SGHNT, CDR2 YYREEE (reference sequence). V lost 5 bases and J lost 0; bases outside the gene matches: 6. The length of the CDR3 is 16 residues.

V usage is TRBV6-5 and J usage is TRBJ1-1, with 8 bases aligning to TRBD1. In germline, CDR1 is MNHEY, CDR2 SVGAGI. This CDR3 contains 15 residues. V shed 2 bases and J 0 bases; nucleotides not matched to a gene: 2. This chain's CDR3 is CASSYRDRLNTEAFF. CDR3 bases: TGTGCCAGCAGTTACCGGGACAGGTTGAACACTGAAGCTTTCTTT.

The chain links TRBV30 to TRBJ1-3, with 8 bases matching TRBD1. CDR1 is GTSNPN and CDR2 is SVGIG in the germline V gene (reference sequence). This CDR3 region has 14 residues. Trimming took 4 bases from V and 0 from J; bases not matched to a gene: 2. The CDR3 here is CAWTTGGSGNTIYF. CDR3 nucleotides: TGTGCCTGGACCACAGGGGGCTCTGGAAACACCATATATTTT.

CDR3 sequence (DNA): TGTGCCATCTCTCTAGCGGAGGGGGAGACCCAGTACTTC. Amino acid sequence: CAISLAEGETQYF. The rearrangement joins TRBV7-9 to TRBJ2-5; 7 bases map to TRBD2. CDR3 length: 13 amino acids. Trimming cost V 10 bases and J 5 bases; bases outside gene matches: 10. Germline CDR1 and CDR2: SEHNR and FQNEAQ (reference sequence).

The chain recombines TRBV7-2 with TRBJ1-6; D is undetermined. V lost 6 bases and J lost 8, with 11 bases in between. The CDR3 has 13 amino acids. CDR1 and CDR2 (germline): SGHTA, FQGNSA. CDR3 in amino acids: CASSLIRDSPLHF. The DNA for the CDR3 is TGTGCCAGCAGTTTAATACGAGATTCACCCCTCCACTTT.

This clone has only one observation. J is TRBJ2-7 and V is TRBV5-1, with D possibly matching TRBD1 (5 bases). CDR3 length: 13 residues. Germline lookup yields CDR1 SGHRS and CDR2 YFSETQ. V was pared by 7 bases and J by 0 bases, with 11 bases between. CDR3 sequence (DNA): TGCGCCAGCGGCGACAGTAACTCCTACGAGCAGTACTTC. Its protein is CASGDSNSYEQYF.

The chain joins TRBV19 to TRBJ1-4; 8 bases match TRBD1. J gave up 8 bases and V 7 bases, and 6 bases lay outside the gene matches. Germline V gene lookup returns CDR1 LNHDA and CDR2 SQIVND (reference sequence). This CDR3 comprises 13 residues. CDR3 in DNA: TGTGCCAGTAAAGACAGGGGTGAGGAAAAACTGTTTTTT. Amino acids: CASKDRGEEKLFF.

This clone was seen just once. The V gene is TRBV7-2, the J gene TRBJ2-2; 10 positions match TRBD1. Germline trimming cut 2 bases from V and 6 bases from J; bases unmatched to any gene: 12. CDR1 and CDR2 (germline): SGHTA, FQGNSA. This CDR3 is built from 18 residues. For the CDR3, the DNA is TGTGCCAGCAGCTTACAACCCAGTGGGACAGGGGTTGCCGGGGAGCTGTTTTTT. Translation gives CASSLQPSGTGVAGELFF. The variable domain in full, completed from reference TRBV7-2 and TRBJ2-2, reads GAGVSQSPSNKVTEKGKDVELRCDPISGHTALYWYRQSLGQGLEFLIYFQGNSAPDKSGLPSDRFSAERTGGSVSTLTIQRTQQEDSAVYLCASSLQPSGTGVAGELFFGEGSRLTVL.

The chain links TRBV19 to TRBJ2-2, with D uncertain. Trimming stripped 7 bases from V and 1 base from J, with 10 bases between. The CDR3 length is 14 residues. Germline V gene sequence: CDR1 LNHDA, CDR2 SQIVND (reference sequence). The CDR3 DNA sequence: TGTGCCAGTAACTTCCACAGGAACACCGGGGAGCTGTTTTTT. Protein sequence: CASNFHRNTGELFF.

The J gene is TRBJ1-5, the V gene TRBV7-9; D is unclear. The V end was cut by 5 bases, the J end by 5 bases, with 16 bases between. The CDR3 contains 15 residues. Looked up from germline, CDR1 is SEHNR and CDR2 is FQNEAQ (reference sequence). The CDR3 is CASSPIMGNDQPQHF. The CDR3 DNA reads TGTGCCAGCAGCCCCATCATGGGCAACGATCAGCCCCAGCATTTT. Complete variable domain (other parts from reference TRBV7-9 and TRBJ1-5): DTGVSQNPRHKITKRGQNVTFRCDPISEHNRLYWYRQTLGQGPEFLTYFQNEAQLEKSRLLSDRFSAERPKGSFSTLEIQRTEQGDSAMYLCASSPIMGNDQPQHFGDGTRLSIL.

The CDR3 here is CASSERGEKLFF. In nucleotides, the CDR3 is TGTGCCAGCAGTGAAAGGGGGGAAAAACTGTTTTTT. The chain uses TRBV25-1 and TRBJ1-4; a possible D gene is TRBD1 (6 bases). Trimming took off 2 bases at V and 8 bases at J, with 6 bases between the two ends. In germline, CDR1 is MGHDK, CDR2 SYGVNS. This CDR3 spans 12 amino acids.

CDR3 in amino acids: CASSPRQGTQPQHF. CDR3 coding DNA: TGCGCCAGCAGCCCCCGACAGGGGACTCAGCCCCAGCATTTT. The chain couples TRBV4-1 to TRBJ1-5; TRBD1 matches 8 bases. Germline assignment: CDR1 MGHRA and CDR2 YSYEKL. CDR3 size: 14 residues. Trimming at V came to 4 bases and at J to 6 bases, leaving 5 bases not matched to a gene.

In this sample, this clone turned up a few times. This chain links TRBV5-1 with TRBJ2-7, with 10 bases aligning to TRBD1. Germline CDR1 reads SGHRS; CDR2 reads YFSETQ. With 2 bases clipped from V and 2 bases from J, the junction kept 10 bases outside the gene matches. The CDR3 is 17 amino acids. The CDR3 DNA sequence: TGCGCCAGCAGCTTTCAATTCCCGGGACAGGGGACCTACGAGCAGTACTTC. Translated, it gives CASSFQFPGQGTYEQYF.